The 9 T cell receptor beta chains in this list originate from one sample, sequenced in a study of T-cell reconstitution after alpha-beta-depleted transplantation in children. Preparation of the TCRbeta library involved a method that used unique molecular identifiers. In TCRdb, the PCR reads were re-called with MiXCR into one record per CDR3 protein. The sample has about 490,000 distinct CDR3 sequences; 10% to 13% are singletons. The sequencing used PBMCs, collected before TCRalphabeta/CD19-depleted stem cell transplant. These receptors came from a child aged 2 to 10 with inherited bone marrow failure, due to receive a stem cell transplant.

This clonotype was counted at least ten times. CDR3 in DNA: TGTGCCAGCAGTTCCTTGGAGGGGGAGTTAGCCTACAATGAGCAGTTCTTC. It is translated as CASSSLEGELAYNEQFF. The chain has TRBV12-3 or TRBV12-4 and TRBJ2-1; D may be TRBD1 or TRBD2 (6 bases each). There are 17 residues in the CDR3. The ends were cut back, 4 bases at V and 2 bases at J, with 18 bases in the middle.

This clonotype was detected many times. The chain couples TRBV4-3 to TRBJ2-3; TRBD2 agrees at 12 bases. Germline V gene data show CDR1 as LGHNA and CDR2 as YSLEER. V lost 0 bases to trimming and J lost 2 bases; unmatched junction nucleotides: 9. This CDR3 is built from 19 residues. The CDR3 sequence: CASSQETSGSPPHTDTQYF. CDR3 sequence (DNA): TGCGCCAGCAGCCAAGAGACTAGCGGGAGCCCTCCACACACAGATACGCAGTATTTT.

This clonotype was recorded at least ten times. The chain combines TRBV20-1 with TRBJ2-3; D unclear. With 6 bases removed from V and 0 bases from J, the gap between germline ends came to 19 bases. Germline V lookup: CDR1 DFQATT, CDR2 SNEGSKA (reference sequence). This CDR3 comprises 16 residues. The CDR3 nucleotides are TGCAGTGCCCTTCCTCTGGTGACCTCTAGCACAGATACGCAGTATTTT. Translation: CSALPLVTSSTDTQYF.

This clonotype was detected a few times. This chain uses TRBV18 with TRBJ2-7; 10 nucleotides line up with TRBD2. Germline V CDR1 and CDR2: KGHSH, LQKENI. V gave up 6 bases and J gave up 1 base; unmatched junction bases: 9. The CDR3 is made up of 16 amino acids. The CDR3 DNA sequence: TGTGCCAGCTCGCGTCTCACTAGCGGGAATTCCTACGAGCAGTACTTC. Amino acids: CASSRLTSGNSYEQYF.

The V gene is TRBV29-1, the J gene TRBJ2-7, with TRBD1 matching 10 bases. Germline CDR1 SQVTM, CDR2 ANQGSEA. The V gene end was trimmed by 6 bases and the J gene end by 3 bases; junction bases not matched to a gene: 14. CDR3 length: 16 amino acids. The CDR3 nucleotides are TGCAGCGTCCGGGACAGGGGTGCGGCGGGAGTCTACGAGCAGTACTTC. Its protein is CSVRDRGAAGVYEQYF.

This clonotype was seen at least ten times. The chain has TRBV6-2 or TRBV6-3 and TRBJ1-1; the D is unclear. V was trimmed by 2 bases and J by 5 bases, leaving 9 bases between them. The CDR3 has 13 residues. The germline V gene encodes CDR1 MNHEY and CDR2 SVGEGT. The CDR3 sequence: CASSYPGTTEAFF. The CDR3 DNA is TGTGCCAGCAGTTACCCGGGAACGACTGAAGCTTTCTTT.

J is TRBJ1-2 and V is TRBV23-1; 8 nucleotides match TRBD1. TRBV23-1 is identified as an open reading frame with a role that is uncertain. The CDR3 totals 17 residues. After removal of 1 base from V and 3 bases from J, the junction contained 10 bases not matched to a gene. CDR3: CASSQFSPDRDYYGYTF. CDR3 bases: TGCGCCAGCAGTCAATTTTCCCCGGACAGGGACTACTATGGCTACACCTTC.

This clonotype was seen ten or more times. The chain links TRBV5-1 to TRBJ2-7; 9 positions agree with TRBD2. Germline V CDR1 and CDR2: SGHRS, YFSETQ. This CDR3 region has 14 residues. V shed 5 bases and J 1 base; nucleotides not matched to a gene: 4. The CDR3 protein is CASRLAGQSYEQYF. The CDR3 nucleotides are TGCGCCAGCAGACTAGCGGGCCAATCCTACGAGCAGTACTTC.

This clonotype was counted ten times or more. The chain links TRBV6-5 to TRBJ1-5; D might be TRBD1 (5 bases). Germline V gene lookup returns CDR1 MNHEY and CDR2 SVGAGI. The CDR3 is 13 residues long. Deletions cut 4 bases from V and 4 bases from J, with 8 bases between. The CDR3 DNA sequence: TGTGCCAGCAGTTGGGGGGATAATCAGCCCCAGCATTTT. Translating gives CASSWGDNQPQHF.